These 23 T cell receptor beta chains originate from one sample sequenced in a study of OX40 agonist ivuxolimab in advanced cancers. Clones were read by immunoSEQ multiplex PCR, and TCRdb kept only the in-frame ones, dropping some. The table records 75,000 or so clones, 84% of them present only once. The source material was CD4+ or CD8+ T cells sorted from blood, sampled in a trial of the OX40 agonist ivuxolimab. All receptors come from an adult with an advanced solid tumor such as melanoma, head and neck, liver or kidney cancer.

The chain couples TRBV6-5 to TRBJ1-1; a possible D gene is TRBD1 (5 bases). The CDR3 sequence is 13 residues long. Germline CDR1 reads MNHEY; CDR2 reads SVGAGI. Trimming stripped 6 bases from V and 7 bases from J, with 15 bases between. DNA for the CDR3: TGTGCCAGCAGAACATGGGGGGAGGATGAAGCTTTCTTT. It translates to CASRTWGEDEAFF.

V and J are TRBV27 and TRBJ1-2, with TRBD1 matching 10 bases. With 0 bases clipped from V and 7 bases from J, the junction kept 8 bases outside the gene matches. This CDR3 contains 16 residues. The V gene's germline CDR1 is MNHEY and CDR2 SMNVEV (reference sequence). CDR3 nucleotides: TGTGCCAGCAGTTTATCAGCGGGACAGGGGTGGGGTGGCTACACCTTC. This translates into CASSLSAGQGWGGYTF.

This chain links TRBV19 with TRBJ1-2, with D tentatively TRBD1 (6 bases). The CDR3 runs to 14 residues. Germline CDR1 and CDR2: LNHDA and SQIVND (reference sequence). The V end lost 3 bases, the J end lost 2 bases, and 10 bases lay between the germline ends. In DNA form, the CDR3 reads TGTGCCAGTAGTATCCTCGGGACAAACTATGGCTACACCTTC. It specifies CASSILGTNYGYTF.

The genes are TRBV4-3 and TRBJ2-7, with 12 bases lining up with TRBD1. The germline V gene has CDR1 LGHNA and CDR2 YSLEER. The V gene end was trimmed by 0 bases and the J gene end by 6 bases; junction bases not matched to a gene: 9. This CDR3 comprises 17 residues. The CDR3 here is CASSQDPWGTGGSEQYF. The CDR3 DNA reads TGCGCCAGCAGCCAAGATCCTTGGGGGACAGGGGGCTCCGAGCAGTACTTC.

Regarding this clone: Other DNA variants within this sample encode the same CDR3. The rearrangement joins TRBV5-6 to TRBJ2-4; TRBD2 is a possible D gene (5 bases). Germline CDR1 SGHDT, CDR2 YYEEEE. V was trimmed by 3 bases and J by 1 base, leaving 14 bases between them. The CDR3 totals 16 residues. The CDR3 bases are TGTGCCAGCAGCTCCCTGAGGGAGTGGGCCAAAAACATTCAGTACTTC. This sequence encodes CASSSLREWAKNIQYF.

V usage is TRBV5-1 and J usage is TRBJ2-7; D possibly corresponds to TRBD1 (6 bases). Germline CDR1 is SGHRS and CDR2 is YFSETQ. Trimming took off 0 bases at V and 5 bases at J, with 15 bases between the two ends. The CDR3 sequence is 15 residues long. The CDR3 sequence: CASSLALPGVHEQYF. CDR3 bases: TGCGCCAGCAGCTTGGCTCTTCCAGGGGTGCACGAGCAGTACTTC.

The rearrangement joins TRBV28 to TRBJ1-2; 9 bases agree with TRBD1. This CDR3 is built from 15 residues. Germline V gene data show CDR1 as MDHEN and CDR2 as SYDVKM. The ends lost 4 bases at V and 3 bases at J; junction bases unmatched: 6. The CDR3 is CASSWGQGADYGYTF. CDR3 in DNA: TGTGCCAGCAGTTGGGGACAGGGCGCCGACTATGGCTACACCTTC.

The chain is built from TRBV6-6 and TRBJ2-5; D is possibly TRBD2 (5 bases). The germline CDR1 and CDR2 sequences are MNHNY and SVGAGI (reference sequence). There are 15 residues in the CDR3. Trimming took off 5 bases at V and 1 base at J, with 14 bases between the two ends. Here the CDR3 DNA reads TGTGCCAGCAGTAAACTAGGTGACCCCCAAGAGACCCAGTACTTC. Translation gives CASSKLGDPQETQYF.

This chain connects TRBV29-1 to TRBJ2-7, with a weak D call TRBD2 (6 bases). Germline V gene sequence: CDR1 SQVTM, CDR2 ANQGSEA. The CDR3 is 13 amino acids. V lost 7 bases and J 2 bases, leaving 15 bases between the germline ends. The CDR3 DNA reads TGCAGCGCTAAAGGGACTGCCACCTACGAGCAGTACTTC. Residues: CSAKGTATYEQYF.

The chain couples TRBV6-6 to TRBJ2-1; 9 positions match TRBD1. Germline lookup yields CDR1 MNHNY and CDR2 SVGAGI (reference sequence). The CDR3 contains 14 residues. V lost 6 bases and J lost 4; bases outside the gene matches: 4. The CDR3 loop is CASSQQGAYNEQFF. The CDR3 region has the DNA TGTGCCAGCAGCCAACAGGGGGCGTACAATGAGCAGTTCTTC.

This clone has just one count. This chain connects TRBV18 to TRBJ2-5; D possibly matches TRBD1 or TRBD2 (5 bases each). CDR3 length: 15 residues. Germline V gene sequence: CDR1 KGHSH, CDR2 LQKENI. Trimming stripped 0 bases from V and 0 bases from J, with 8 bases between. DNA for the CDR3: TGTGCCAGCTCACCACCGGGACGGTACCAAGAGACCCAGTACTTC. Encoded protein: CASSPPGRYQETQYF.

The rearrangement joins TRBV9 to TRBJ2-1, with 15 bases fitting TRBD2. V lost 5 bases, J lost 9 bases, and 9 bases stayed unmatched. The CDR3 contains 16 residues. Looked up from germline, CDR1 is SGDLS and CDR2 is YYNGEE. In DNA form, the CDR3 reads TGTGCCAGCAGGGGCCCGGGACTAGCGGGAGGAGGTGAGCAGTTCTTC. As protein: CASRGPGLAGGGEQFF.

This clone was seen a handful of times. The chain has TRBV11-2 and TRBJ2-5; 9 bases are shared with TRBD1. This CDR3 is built from 16 residues. CDR1 and CDR2 from the germline V gene are SGHAT and FQNNGV. J was trimmed by 3 bases and V by 3 bases; bases with no gene match: 8. CDR3 in DNA: TGTGCCAGCAGCTTGCTGAGACAGGGGGAAAAAGAGACCCAGTACTTC. This codes for CASSLLRQGEKETQYF.

The chain links TRBV4-3 to TRBJ2-5; weak D call: TRBD2 (5 bases). Judging by the DNA end, TRBJ2-7 fits better; the J call may be wrong. Germline loops: CDR1 LGHNA, CDR2 YSLEER. The CDR3 has 15 amino acids. The CDR3 spells CASSQLAASSYEQYF. CDR3 DNA sequence: TGCGCCAGCAGCCAACTAGCAGCGAGCTCCTACGAGCAGTACTTC.

The chain joins TRBV7-2 to TRBJ2-3, with D unresolved. The CDR3 loop spans 16 amino acids. Between the trimmed V and J ends, which lost 2 bases and 2 bases, there was a span of 14 bases. Germline CDR1 reads SGHTA; CDR2 reads FQGNSA. Here the CDR3 reads CASSLLARANTDTQYF. DNA of the CDR3: TGTGCCAGCAGCTTACTTGCTCGAGCGAACACAGATACGCAGTATTTT.

The chain employs TRBV7-6 and TRBJ2-2; D might be TRBD1 (5 bases). The CDR3 runs 16 residues. Trimming removed 5 bases at V and 0 bases at J, with 13 bases between. Germline V gives CDR1 SGHVS, CDR2 FNYEAQ. CDR3 loop: CASSLSTASNTGELFF. The CDR3, as DNA: TGTGCCAGCAGCCTGTCGACAGCCTCGAACACCGGGGAGCTGTTTTTT. Full variable domain (rest looked up from reference TRBV7-6 and TRBJ2-2): GAGVSQSPRYKVTKRGQDVALRCDPISGHVSLYWYRQALGQGPEFLTYFNYEAQQDKSGLPNDRFSAERPEGSISTLTIQRTEQRDSAMYRCASSLSTASNTGELFFGEGSRLTVL.

This chain joins TRBV27 and TRBJ2-5, with D perhaps TRBD1 (6 bases). This CDR3 spans 15 amino acids. Between the trimmed V and J ends, which lost 3 bases and 0 bases, there was a span of 11 bases. The germline V gene encodes CDR1 MNHEY and CDR2 SMNVEV (reference sequence). CDR3 in DNA: TGTGCCAGCAGTTTCACAGGGTCGTACCAAGAGACCCAGTACTTC. It codes for CASSFTGSYQETQYF.

The chain has TRBV4-1 and TRBJ1-1; D gene unclear. V lost 3 bases and J lost 6, with 14 bases in between. The CDR3 extends over 14 amino acids. In germline, CDR1 is MGHRA, CDR2 YSYEKL. The CDR3 DNA reads TGCGCCAGCAGCCAGCCCCCTCGGTGGGCTGAAGCTTTCTTT. It encodes CASSQPPRWAEAFF.

The V gene is TRBV9, the J gene TRBJ2-1, with 9 bases matching TRBD1. Germline values: CDR1 SGDLS, CDR2 YYNGEE. The V and J ends lost 3 bases and 4 bases, in that order; junction bases with no gene match: 5. This CDR3 spans 15 amino acids. CDR3 amino acids: CASSGQGVPYNEQFF. CDR3 in DNA: TGTGCCAGCAGCGGACAGGGGGTTCCTTACAATGAGCAGTTCTTC.

The sample holds a few counts of this clone. The chain joins TRBV7-9 to TRBJ2-2; D possibly corresponds to TRBD1 (5 bases). The CDR3 runs 13 residues. Between the trimmed V and J ends, which lost 2 bases and 10 bases, there was a span of 11 bases. The V gene's germline CDR1 is SEHNR and CDR2 FQNEAQ (reference sequence). In nucleotides, the CDR3 is TGTGCCAGCAGCTTAAGGGCCAGGGAGGAGCTGTTTTTT. Amino acids: CASSLRAREELFF.

This clone appeared once. The chain combines TRBV2 with TRBJ2-1; possibly TRBD2 for D (5 bases). The CDR3 is 14 residues long. Germline assignment: CDR1 SNHLY and CDR2 FYNNEI. V lost 5 bases to trimming and J lost 2 bases, with 10 bases between them. The CDR3 DNA is TGTGCCAGCAGTTTCGTGACTACCTACAATGAGCAGTTCTTC. It is translated as CASSFVTTYNEQFF.

The rearrangement links TRBV18 to TRBJ2-7, with a tentative D call TRBD1 (5 bases). Trimming pared 4 bases from V and 5 bases from J, leaving 9 bases between. This CDR3 is built from 12 residues. In germline, CDR1 is KGHSH, CDR2 LQKENI. The CDR3 loop is CASSLLTDEQYF. The CDR3 bases are TGTGCCAGCTCACTACTGACAGACGAGCAGTACTTC.

The chain recombines TRBV5-4 with TRBJ2-2; weak D call: TRBD1 (5 bases). V gave up 4 bases and J gave up 2 bases, with 12 bases separating them. The germline gives CDR1 SGHNT, CDR2 YYREEE (reference sequence). The CDR3 has 15 residues. The CDR3 sequence: CASSPGQGNTGELFF. For the CDR3, the DNA is TGTGCCAGCAGCCCCGGGCAGGGCAACACCGGGGAGCTGTTTTTT. Full variable domain (rest looked up from reference TRBV5-4 and TRBJ2-2): ETGVTQSPTHLIKTRGQQVTLRCSSQSGHNTVSWYQQALGQGPQFIFQYYREEENGRGNFPPRFSGLQFPNYSSELNVNALELDDSALYLCASSPGQGNTGELFFGEGSRLTVL.